This T cell receptor beta chain was profiled in a study of blood T cell repertoires in COVID-19. Study-wide background: Acute and convalescent COVID-19 samples came from the United States, Italy and Spain.

CDR3 length: 16 residues. Germline V lookup: CDR1 MNHNY, CDR2 SVGAGI (reference sequence). V dropped 3 bases and J dropped 0 bases, with 12 bases sitting between them. Data came from immunoSEQ multiplex PCR; TCRdb stores just in-frame clones and leaves some out. The repertoire has roughly 20,000 clones, under 85% of them found once; the top ten carry 16%. The sequenced material came from peripheral blood. The sequence came from an older man with COVID-19, enrolled during active disease. The V and J genes are TRBV6-6 and TRBJ1-3; D uncertain. The CDR3 DNA sequence: TGTGCCAGCAGTTATTGGGCAGCCTCCTCTGGAAACACCATATATTTT. Its translation is CASSYWAASSGNTIYF.